This TCR beta chain was found in a study of cytomegalovirus exposure and HLA in healthy donors (dated by TCRdb to about 2017). Regarding the complete study: According to a later analysis, the approximately 120 validation repertoires were produced on the same platform as the 666 repertoires of the first cohort. The study was designed to test whether signatures of past pathogen exposure could be identified by cataloging public T cell receptors. Along with the approximately 700-subject first cohort, a separate validation cohort of over 90 different subjects was used. The study combined high-throughput TCR immunosequencing, statistical association of individual TCRs with disease status, and machine learning to predict cytomegalovirus infection status. General study outcomes and caveats: In the study, 164 TCR beta chains were listed as associated with cytomegalovirus. In vitro tests confirmed that three of the cytomegalovirus-associated TCR beta chains recognize cytomegalovirus antigens. In a later analysis, TCRs clustered in the first cohort were found to also tend to co-occur in the approximately 110 validation repertoires, with approximately 95% of cluster scores above 0. The validation cohort had no HLA typing available for a later analysis, so co-occurrence within that cohort was assessed over all 120 or so repertoires. According to the authors, the approach could potentially be generalized to other disease states and immunological phenotypes. While some public TCRs were present in many individuals, most TCR sequences turned up only very rarely across donors. In both the original and validation cohorts, the classifier was reported to diagnose cytomegalovirus status with high specificity and sensitivity.

Turning to this clone: Its antigen target is currently unknown. No much larger clonotype is one base removed from it; base qualities were not supplied.

The donors belonged to the validation cohort of about 120 subjects, which was separate from the roughly 670-subject first cohort. Receptor libraries were prepared by the immunoSEQ multiplex PCR assay. From the authors' description of their analysis: A statistical classification framework was built to diagnose cytomegalovirus status from the catalog of TCR beta chain sequences. TCRdb mirrors the immuneACCESS table, restricted to in-frame sequences. Some clones are absent from its copies; in checked studies, under half trace to an unresolved V gene, and the reason for the others is unknown. D and trimming come from the DNA, and the V and J calls and clone size come from that table. The sample table shows about 110,000 clones, and 88% are seen once. The ten most abundant clones make up 1.8% of the sample. Including the terminal cysteine and phenylalanine, the CDR3 comprises 15 residues. Solely the CDR3 DNA is kept, with 45 bases framed from the first base. Trimming removed 6 bases from V and 6 bases from J, leaving 20 bases between the germline ends. Looking up the germline V gene yields CDR1 SNHLY and CDR2 FYNNEI.

This TCR was recovered from a woman between 18 and 29 years old in good health and CMV-seropositive. The chain employs TRBV2 and TRBJ1-1; the D gene is possibly TRBD1, with 6 bases matching. The specimen sequenced was PBMCs. The nucleotides are TGTGCCAGCAGGGAAAATGGACAGCAAAGATCTGAAGCTTTCTTT. It encodes CASRENGQQRSEAFF.